This is a list of T cell receptor beta chains from one sample in a study of regulatory T cells in long-lasting Graves disease. TCRdb re-analysed the multiplex PCR reads in MiXCR, keeping a single row per CDR3 protein. The sample lists a few hundred thousand distinct CDR3 sequences, over 9.5% occurring once. These same data were also listed under a study on T cells in Graves' hyperthyroidism and ophthalmopathy.

Sequenced material: peripheral blood mononuclear cells (PBMCs), taken at new diagnosis, from a patient treated with antithyroid drugs. These receptors all stem from a young woman with Graves disease. Each CDR3 is given with its conserved first and last residue. A D gene is named only where the DNA matches it firmly. Clone size is shown for a subset of rows, as once, few, many or a class of expanded clone.

V	D	J	size	DNA	CDR3
TRBV5-6	NA	TRBJ2-7	NA	TGTGCCAGCAGCTTGGCTGGACCGATGCAGTACTTC	CASSLAGPMQYF
TRBV20-1	NA	TRBJ1-2	many	TGCAGTGCTAGAGAGTCAGTATACTATGGCTACACCTTC	CSARESVYYGYTF
TRBV6-5	TRBD1	TRBJ1-6	many	TGTGCCAGCAGTTCCATGGGACAGGGGACCTTCTATAATTCACCCCTCCACTTT	CASSSMGQGTFYNSPLHF
TRBV20-1	TRBD2	TRBJ2-1	many	TGCAGTGCTCGGAATAGCGGGAGCTTCTACAATGAGCAGTTCTTC	CSARNSGSFYNEQFF
TRBV30	NA	TRBJ2-1	many	TGTGCCTGGAGTGGCACACGCGGGGAGCAGTTCTTC	CAWSGTRGEQFF
TRBV29-1	NA	TRBJ2-1	many	TGCAGCGCCCTGGACGCAGGCTCCTACAATGAGCAGTTCTTC	CSALDAGSYNEQFF
TRBV4-3	NA	TRBJ1-1	many	TGCGCCAGCAGCCAAGCGCAAAAACAGGGTGCGGCTTTCTTT	CASSQAQKQGAAFF
TRBV20-1	NA	TRBJ1-5	few	TGCAGTGCTAGTTCGGGGGCAGGGCAGCCCCAGCATTTT	CSASSGAGQPQHF
TRBV27	NA	TRBJ1-5	many	TGTGCCAGCAGTTTGCGCGGGATGAGCAATCAGCCCCAGCATTTT	CASSLRGMSNQPQHF
TRBV6-2/TRBV6-3	NA	TRBJ2-1	many	TGTGCCAGCAGTCAACAGCAATCAACCTACAATGAGCAGTTCTTC	CASSQQQSTYNEQFF
TRBV12-3/TRBV12-4	TRBD2	TRBJ2-1	many	TGTGCCAGCAGTTCCCAGCGGGGTGACTCCTACAATGAGCAGTTCTTC	CASSSQRGDSYNEQFF
TRBV6-2/TRBV6-3	NA	TRBJ1-5	many	TGTGCCAGCACCAAGACAGCTTATAGCAATCAGCCCCAGCATTTT	CASTKTAYSNQPQHF
TRBV2	NA	TRBJ2-6	many	TGTGCCAGCAGTCTGGAGGGTTCTGGGGCCAACGTCCTGACTTTC	CASSLEGSGANVLTF
TRBV27	NA	TRBJ1-5	NA	TGTGCCAGCAGTTTTCGTTTGGGTCAGCCCCAGCATTTT	CASSFRLGQPQHF
TRBV9	NA	TRBJ1-5	many	TGTGCCAGCAGTGATCAGCCGCGCAATCAGCCCCAGCATTTT	CASSDQPRNQPQHF
TRBV12-3/TRBV12-4	TRBD2	TRBJ2-1	many	TGTGCCAGCAGTTCCACTAGCGGGAGTGTTGAGCAGTTCTTC	CASSSTSGSVEQFF
TRBV5-4	TRBD1	TRBJ1-1	many	TGTGCCAGCAGCTCCGACAGGGTTATGAACACTGAAGCTTTCTTT	CASSSDRVMNTEAFF
TRBV7-2	NA	TRBJ2-1	many	TGTGCCAGCAGCTTAGACAATGAGCAGTTCTTC	CASSLDNEQFF
TRBV27	NA	TRBJ1-2	many	TGTGCCAGCAGTTCCTACCTAAGACGGCCCCCTGGTCATGGCTACACCTTC	CASSSYLRRPPGHGYTF
TRBV27	NA	TRBJ1-1	many	TGTGCCAGCAGTCCACAGGTTCGGATAACTGAAGCTTTCTTT	CASSPQVRITEAFF
TRBV7-9	NA	TRBJ2-5	many	TGTGCCAGCAGCCCACACATGTACCAAGAGACCCAGTACTTC	CASSPHMYQETQYF
TRBV19	TRBD2	TRBJ2-1	few	TGTGCCAGTAGTCTCCGACTAGCGGGAGGCTCCTACAATGAGCAGTTCTTC	CASSLRLAGGSYNEQFF
TRBV5-5	NA	TRBJ1-2	NA	TGTGCCAGCAGCCTTCCGGACCCGGGTGGCTACACCTTC	CASSLPDPGGYTF
TRBV13	NA	TRBJ2-3	once	TGTGCCAGCAGCCCATGGCTTGATACGCAGTATTTT	CASSPWLDTQYF
TRBV2	TRBD2	TRBJ2-1	NA	TGTGCCAGCAGTGGACGATCGGGACTAGCGGGAGATCATGAGCAGTTCTTC	CASSGRSGLAGDHEQFF
TRBV4-3	NA	TRBJ1-5	NA	TGCGCCAGCAGCCAAGATCTCCCCTGGGGGCCCCAGCATTTT	CASSQDLPWGPQHF
TRBV12-3/TRBV12-4	NA	TRBJ2-1	NA	TGTGCCAGCAGTTTAATAAGGGCCTACAATGAGCAGTTCTTC	CASSLIRAYNEQFF
TRBV6-1	NA	TRBJ2-3	many	TGTGCCAGCAGCCCAGGGGTACCTCGGGATCGGAATACGCAGTATTTT	CASSPGVPRDRNTQYF
TRBV28	TRBD1	TRBJ2-7	many	TGTGCCAGCAGTAGTTTCTCTTCAGACAGGGGGCCCTACGAGCAGTACTTC	CASSSFSSDRGPYEQYF
TRBV10-3	TRBD2	TRBJ2-5	many	TGTGCCATCAGCAAGGGACTATTGTCCGGAGAGACCCAGTACTTC	CAISKGLLSGETQYF
TRBV7-9	NA	TRBJ1-1	many	TGTGCCAGCAGGCAGTCGACAGAGAACACTGAAGCTTTCTTT	CASRQSTENTEAFF
TRBV12-5	NA	TRBJ2-5	NA	TGTGCTAGTGGTTTGGGGCAGGGGACCCAAGAGACCCAGTACTTC	CASGLGQGTQETQYF
TRBV4-1	TRBD2	TRBJ2-4	few	TGCGCCAGCAGCCAAAATATTAATTCGGGGGGCAAAAACATTCAGTACTTC	CASSQNINSGGKNIQYF
TRBV20-1	TRBD1	TRBJ1-5	many	TGCAGTGCTAGAGGACAGGGAGTAGGAAGCAATCAGCCCCAGCATTTT	CSARGQGVGSNQPQHF
TRBV15	NA	TRBJ1-2	many	TGTGCCACCAGCAGAGATTATGAGTTCCCTAACTATGGCTACACCTTC	CATSRDYEFPNYGYTF
TRBV12-3/TRBV12-4	TRBD1	TRBJ2-2	many	TGTGCCAGCAGTTCCCCAGGGGACAGGGGACCCGGGGAGCTGTTTTTT	CASSSPGDRGPGELFF
TRBV7-9	NA	TRBJ2-1	many	TGTGCCAGCGTCAGGGCGGGGAGCTCCTACAATGAGCAGTTCTTC	CASVRAGSSYNEQFF
TRBV28	TRBD2	TRBJ2-1	many	TGTGCCAGCAGTACCCCTAGCGGGGGGGCCCATGAGCAGTTCTTC	CASSTPSGGAHEQFF
TRBV15	NA	TRBJ2-5	many	TGTGCCACCAGCAGAAGAGATGGGGCAGAGACCCAGTACTTC	CATSRRDGAETQYF
TRBV6-5	NA	TRBJ1-5	few	TGTGCCAGCAGTTACGCGGGAGGGGAGAGGAATCAGCCCCAGCATTTT	CASSYAGGERNQPQHF
TRBV27	NA	TRBJ2-7	NA	TGTGCCAGCAGTTTGTATCCCGGGATTCAGACCTACGAGCAGTACTTC	CASSLYPGIQTYEQYF
TRBV20-1	TRBD2	TRBJ2-7	many	TGCAGTGCTGAGACCCTAGCGGGAGCTCTCTACGAGCAGTACTTC	CSAETLAGALYEQYF
TRBV20-1	NA	TRBJ2-7	many	TGCAGTGCCCAGCCAGGACACAGCACTATTTTCTCCTACGAGCAGTACTTC	CSAQPGHSTIFSYEQYF
TRBV28	NA	TRBJ1-2	many	TGTGCCAGCAGTCCCATGTGGACTGCCCCTGAGTATGGCTACACCTTC	CASSPMWTAPEYGYTF
TRBV7-8	TRBD2	TRBJ2-2	NA	TGTGCCAGCAGCCCGGGACTAGCGGGAGGGCTGACCGGGGAGCTGTTTTTT	CASSPGLAGGLTGELFF
TRBV12-3/TRBV12-4	TRBD1	TRBJ2-6	many	TGTGCCAGCAGCCCGACAGGGGGCGCGAGGGGGGCCAACGTCCTGACTTTC	CASSPTGGARGANVLTF
TRBV6-5	NA	TRBJ1-1	many	TGTGCCAGCAGTTATAACGGGGGGGGTAAAGAAGCTTTCTTT	CASSYNGGGKEAFF
TRBV12-3/TRBV12-4	TRBD1	TRBJ1-1	many	TGTGCCAGCCGAGGGGGCCCACCCACTGAAGCTTTCTTT	CASRGGPPTEAFF
TRBV24-1	TRBD1	TRBJ2-1	NA	TGTGCCACCAGTGATGCCGGGACAGGGGCTGTGGATGAGCAGTTCTTC	CATSDAGTGAVDEQFF
TRBV7-6	TRBD1	TRBJ2-1	NA	TGTGCCAGCAGCTTAGTCTGGGGGACAGGATCCAATGAGCAGTTCTTC	CASSLVWGTGSNEQFF
TRBV7-9	TRBD1	TRBJ2-7	many	TGTGCCAGCAGCTTGGGACAGGGGATGGGCGAGCAGTACTTC	CASSLGQGMGEQYF
TRBV4-1	TRBD2	TRBJ2-5	many	TGTGCCAGCAGCCAGACTAGCGGGGGCGGGGAGACCCAGTACTTC	CASSQTSGGGETQYF
TRBV11-1	TRBD2	TRBJ2-1	many	TGTGCCAGCAGCGAAGGACTAGCGGGGGACAATGAGCAGTTCTTC	CASSEGLAGDNEQFF
TRBV19	NA	TRBJ2-2	NA	TGTGCCACCGCCGGGATCGGAGGCGCCGGGGAGCTGTTTTTT	CATAGIGGAGELFF
TRBV5-1	NA	TRBJ2-7	NA	TGCGCCAGCAGCTTACAGGGAGAATCCTACGAGCAGTACTTC	CASSLQGESYEQYF
TRBV20-1	TRBD1	TRBJ2-3	many	TGCAGTGCTGGACAGGGATACGGCACAGATACGCAGTATTTT	CSAGQGYGTDTQYF
TRBV5-1	NA	TRBJ2-2	NA	TGCGCCAGCAGCTTTTTCCAGGCCGGGGAGCTGTTTTTT	CASSFFQAGELFF
TRBV18	NA	TRBJ1-1	many	TGTGCCAGCAGTCCGGGACAAGGGAACACTGAAGCTTTCTTT	CASSPGQGNTEAFF
TRBV12-3/TRBV12-4	TRBD2	TRBJ2-1	NA	TGTGCCAGCAGTATACTAGCGGGGGGCCCGGACTCCTACAATGAGCAGTTCTTC	CASSILAGGPDSYNEQFF
TRBV9	TRBD2	TRBJ2-1	many	TGTGCCAGCAGTCCTACCCAGGCGGGAGGGCCTCGGAATGAGCAGTTCTTC	CASSPTQAGGPRNEQFF